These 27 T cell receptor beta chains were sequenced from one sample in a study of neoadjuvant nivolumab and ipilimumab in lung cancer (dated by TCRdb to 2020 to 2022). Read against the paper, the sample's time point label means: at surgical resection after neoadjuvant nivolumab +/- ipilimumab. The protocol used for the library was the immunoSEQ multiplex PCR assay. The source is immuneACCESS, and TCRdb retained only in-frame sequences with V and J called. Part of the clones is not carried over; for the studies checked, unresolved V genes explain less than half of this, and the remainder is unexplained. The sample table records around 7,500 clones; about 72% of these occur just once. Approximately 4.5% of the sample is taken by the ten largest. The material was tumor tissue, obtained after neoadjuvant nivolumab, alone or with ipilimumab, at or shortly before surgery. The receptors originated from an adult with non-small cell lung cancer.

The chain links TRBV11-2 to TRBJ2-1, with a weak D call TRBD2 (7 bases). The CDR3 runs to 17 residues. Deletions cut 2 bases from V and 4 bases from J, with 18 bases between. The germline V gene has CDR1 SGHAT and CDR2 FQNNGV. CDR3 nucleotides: TGTGCCAGCAGCTTAATCGGGGGGCGTTTCCAATACAATGAGCAGTTCTTC. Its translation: CASSLIGGRFQYNEQFF.

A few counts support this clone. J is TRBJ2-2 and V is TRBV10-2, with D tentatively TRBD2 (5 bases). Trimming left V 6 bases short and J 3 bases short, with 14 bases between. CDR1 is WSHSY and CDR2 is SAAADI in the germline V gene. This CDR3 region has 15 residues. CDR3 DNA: TGCGCCAGCAGGAATACTAGTTGGGACACCGGGGAGCTGTTTTTT. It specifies CASRNTSWDTGELFF.

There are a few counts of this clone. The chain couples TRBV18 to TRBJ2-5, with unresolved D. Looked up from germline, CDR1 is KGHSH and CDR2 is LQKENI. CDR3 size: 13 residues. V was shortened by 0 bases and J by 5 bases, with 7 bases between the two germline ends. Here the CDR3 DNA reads TGTGCCAGCTCACCACCGTCTTCCGAGACCCAGTACTTC. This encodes CASSPPSSETQYF.

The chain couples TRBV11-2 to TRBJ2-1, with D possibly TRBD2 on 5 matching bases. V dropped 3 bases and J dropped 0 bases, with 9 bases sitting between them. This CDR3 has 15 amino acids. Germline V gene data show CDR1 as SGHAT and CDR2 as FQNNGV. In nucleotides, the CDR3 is TGTGCCAGCAGCTTGAGCGGAAGCTCCTACAATGAGCAGTTCTTC. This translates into CASSLSGSSYNEQFF.

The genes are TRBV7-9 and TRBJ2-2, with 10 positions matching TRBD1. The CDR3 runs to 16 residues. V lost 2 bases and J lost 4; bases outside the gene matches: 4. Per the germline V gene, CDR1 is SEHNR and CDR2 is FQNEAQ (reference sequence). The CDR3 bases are TGTGCCAGCAGCTTAAGGGACAGGGGTCTCACCGGGGAGCTGTTTTTT. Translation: CASSLRDRGLTGELFF.

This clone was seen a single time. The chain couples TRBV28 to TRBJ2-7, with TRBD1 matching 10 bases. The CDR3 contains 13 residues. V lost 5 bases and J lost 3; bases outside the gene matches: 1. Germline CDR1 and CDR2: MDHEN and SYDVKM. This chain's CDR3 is CASSGDRGYEQYF. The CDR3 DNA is TGTGCCAGCAGTGGGGACAGGGGCTACGAGCAGTACTTC.

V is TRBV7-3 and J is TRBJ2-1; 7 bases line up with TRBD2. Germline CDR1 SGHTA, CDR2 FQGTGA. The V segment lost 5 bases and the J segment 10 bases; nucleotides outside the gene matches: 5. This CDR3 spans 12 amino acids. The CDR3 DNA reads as TGTGCCAGCAGCCCTCCGGGGGGAGAGCAGTTCTTC. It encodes CASSPPGGEQFF.

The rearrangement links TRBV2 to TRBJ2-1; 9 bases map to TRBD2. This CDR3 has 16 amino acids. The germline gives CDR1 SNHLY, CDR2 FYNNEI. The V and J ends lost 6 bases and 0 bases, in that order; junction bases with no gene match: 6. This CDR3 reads CASRLAGRSSYNEQFF. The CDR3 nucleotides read TGTGCCAGCAGGCTAGCGGGACGAAGCTCCTACAATGAGCAGTTCTTC. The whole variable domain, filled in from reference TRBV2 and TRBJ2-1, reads EPEVTQTPSHQVTQMGQEVILRCVPISNHLYFYWYRQILGQKVEFLVSFYNNEISEKSEIFDDQFSVERPDGSNFTLKIRSTKLEDSAMYFCASRLAGRSSYNEQFFGPGTRLTVL.

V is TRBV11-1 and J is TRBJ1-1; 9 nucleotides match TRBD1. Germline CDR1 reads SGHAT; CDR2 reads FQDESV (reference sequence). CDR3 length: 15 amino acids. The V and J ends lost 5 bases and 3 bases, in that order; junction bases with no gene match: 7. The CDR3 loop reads CASSHKTGGYTEAFF. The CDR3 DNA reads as TGTGCCAGCAGCCACAAGACAGGGGGATACACTGAAGCTTTCTTT. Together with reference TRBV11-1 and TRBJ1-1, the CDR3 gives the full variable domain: EAEVAQSPRYKITEKSQAVAFWCDPISGHATLYWYRQILGQGPELLVQFQDESVVDDSQLPKDRFSAERLKGVDSTLKIQPAELGDSAMYLCASSHKTGGYTEAFFGQGTRLTVV.

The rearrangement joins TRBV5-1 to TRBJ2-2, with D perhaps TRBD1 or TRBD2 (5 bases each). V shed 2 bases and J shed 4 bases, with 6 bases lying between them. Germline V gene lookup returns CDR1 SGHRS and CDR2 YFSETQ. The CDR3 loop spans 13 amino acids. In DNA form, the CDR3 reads TGCGCCAGCAGCTTAGGGACCACCGGGGAGCTGTTTTTT. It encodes CASSLGTTGELFF.

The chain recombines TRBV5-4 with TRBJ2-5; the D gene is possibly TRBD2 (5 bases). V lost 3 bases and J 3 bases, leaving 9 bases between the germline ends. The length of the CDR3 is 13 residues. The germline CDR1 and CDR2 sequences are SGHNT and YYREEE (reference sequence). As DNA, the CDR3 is TGTGCCAGCAGCTCTCCGGGGAAAGAGACCCAGTACTTC. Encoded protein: CASSSPGKETQYF.

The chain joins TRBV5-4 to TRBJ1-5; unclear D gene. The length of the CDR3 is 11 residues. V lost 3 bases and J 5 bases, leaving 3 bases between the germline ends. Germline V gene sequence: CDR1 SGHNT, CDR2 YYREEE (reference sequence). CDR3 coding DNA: TGTGCCAGCAGCTCATATCAGCCCCAGCATTTT. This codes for CASSSYQPQHF.

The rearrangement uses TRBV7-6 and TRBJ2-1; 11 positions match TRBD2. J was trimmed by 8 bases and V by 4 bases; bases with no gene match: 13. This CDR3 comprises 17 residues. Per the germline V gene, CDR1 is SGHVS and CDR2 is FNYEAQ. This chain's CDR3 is CASSSWVSGRARDEQFF. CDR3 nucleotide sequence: TGTGCCAGCAGCTCGTGGGTTAGCGGGAGGGCCAGGGATGAGCAGTTCTTC.

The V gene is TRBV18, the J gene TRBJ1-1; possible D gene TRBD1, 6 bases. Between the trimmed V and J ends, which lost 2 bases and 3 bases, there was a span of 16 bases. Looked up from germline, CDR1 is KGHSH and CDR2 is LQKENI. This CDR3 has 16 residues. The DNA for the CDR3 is TGTGCCAGCTCACCAAGAGGGGGGGAGCATTACACTGAAGCTTTCTTT. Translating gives CASSPRGGEHYTEAFF.

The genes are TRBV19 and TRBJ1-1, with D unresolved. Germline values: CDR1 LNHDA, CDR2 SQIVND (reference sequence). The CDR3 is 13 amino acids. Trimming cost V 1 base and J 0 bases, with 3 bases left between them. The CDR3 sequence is CASSIGMNTEAFF. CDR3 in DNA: TGTGCCAGTAGTATAGGGATGAACACTGAAGCTTTCTTT.

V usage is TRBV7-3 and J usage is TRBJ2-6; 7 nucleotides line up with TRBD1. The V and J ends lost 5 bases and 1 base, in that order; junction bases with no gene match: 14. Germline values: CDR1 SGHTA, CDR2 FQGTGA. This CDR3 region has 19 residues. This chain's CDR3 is CASSPRARQGGSGANVLTF. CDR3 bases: TGTGCCAGCAGCCCACGGGCGCGACAGGGTGGTTCTGGGGCCAACGTCCTGACTTTC.

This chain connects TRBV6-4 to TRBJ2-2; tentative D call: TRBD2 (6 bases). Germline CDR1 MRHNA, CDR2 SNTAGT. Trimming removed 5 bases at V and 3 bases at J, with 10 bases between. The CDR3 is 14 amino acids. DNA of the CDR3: TGTGCCAGCAGTAGCTGGAGGGACACCGGGGAGCTGTTTTTT. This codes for CASSSWRDTGELFF.

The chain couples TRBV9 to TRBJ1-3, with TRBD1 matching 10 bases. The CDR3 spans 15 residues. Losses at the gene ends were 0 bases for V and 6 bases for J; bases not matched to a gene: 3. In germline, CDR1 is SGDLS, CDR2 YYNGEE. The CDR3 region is CASSVGGTGVNTIYF. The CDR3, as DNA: TGTGCCAGCAGCGTAGGAGGGACAGGGGTAAACACCATATATTTT.

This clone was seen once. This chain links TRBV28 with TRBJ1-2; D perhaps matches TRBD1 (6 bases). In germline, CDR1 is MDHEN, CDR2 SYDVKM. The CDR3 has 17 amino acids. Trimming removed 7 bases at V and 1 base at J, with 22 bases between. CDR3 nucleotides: TGTGCCAGCAACTCAAGGGGGGGAATACCGTTTAACTATGGCTACACCTTC. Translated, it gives CASNSRGGIPFNYGYTF.

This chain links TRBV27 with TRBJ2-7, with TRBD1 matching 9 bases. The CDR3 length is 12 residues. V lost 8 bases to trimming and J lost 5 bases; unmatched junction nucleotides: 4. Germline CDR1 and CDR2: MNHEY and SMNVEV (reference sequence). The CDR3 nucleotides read TGTGCCAGCGGCGACAGGGGGAACGAGCAGTACTTC. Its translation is CASGDRGNEQYF.

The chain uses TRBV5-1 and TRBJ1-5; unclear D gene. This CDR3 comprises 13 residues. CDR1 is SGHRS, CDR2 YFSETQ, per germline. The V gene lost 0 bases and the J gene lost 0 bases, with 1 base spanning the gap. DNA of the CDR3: TGCGCCAGCAGCTTGGCTAGCAATCAGCCCCAGCATTTT. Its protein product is CASSLASNQPQHF. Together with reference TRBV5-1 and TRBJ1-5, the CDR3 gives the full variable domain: KAGVTQTPRYLIKTRGQQVTLSCSPISGHRSVSWYQQTPGQGLQFLFEYFSETQRNKGNFPGRFSGRQFSNSRSEMNVSTLELGDSALYLCASSLASNQPQHFGDGTRLSIL.

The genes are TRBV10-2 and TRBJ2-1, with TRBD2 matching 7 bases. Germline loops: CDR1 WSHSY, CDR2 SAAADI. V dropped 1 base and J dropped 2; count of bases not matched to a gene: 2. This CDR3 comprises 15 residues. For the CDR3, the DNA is TGCGCCAGCAGTGAGTTTCTAGCGGCCTACAATGAGCAGTTCTTC. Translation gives CASSEFLAAYNEQFF.

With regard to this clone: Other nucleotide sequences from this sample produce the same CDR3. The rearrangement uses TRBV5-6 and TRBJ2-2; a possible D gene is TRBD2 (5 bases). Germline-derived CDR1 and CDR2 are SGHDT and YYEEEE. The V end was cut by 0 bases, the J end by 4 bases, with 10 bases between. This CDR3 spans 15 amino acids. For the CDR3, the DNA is TGTGCCAGCAGCTTGGGGACTCGATTCACCGGGGAGCTGTTTTTT. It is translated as CASSLGTRFTGELFF.

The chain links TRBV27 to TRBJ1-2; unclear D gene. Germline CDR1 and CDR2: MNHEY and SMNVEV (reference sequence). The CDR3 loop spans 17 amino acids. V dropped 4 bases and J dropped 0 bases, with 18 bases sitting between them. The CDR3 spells CASSSRRRTTSNYGYTF. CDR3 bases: TGTGCCAGCAGTTCACGCCGCAGAACCACATCTAACTATGGCTACACCTTC.

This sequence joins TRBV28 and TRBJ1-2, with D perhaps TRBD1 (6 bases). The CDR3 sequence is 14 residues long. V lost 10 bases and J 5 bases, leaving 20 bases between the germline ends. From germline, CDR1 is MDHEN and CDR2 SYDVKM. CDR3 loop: CATPGGAFEYGYTF. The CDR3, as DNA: TGTGCCACCCCGGGGGGGGCTTTCGAGTATGGCTACACCTTC.

The CDR3 region is CASQGRTGGIANYGYTF. The CDR3 DNA follows: TGTGCCAGCCAGGGCCGGACAGGGGGGATTGCTAACTATGGCTACACCTTC. The chain has TRBV2 and TRBJ1-2, with TRBD1 matching over 10 bases. Germline V gives CDR1 SNHLY, CDR2 FYNNEI. Germline trimming cut 8 bases from V and 0 bases from J; bases unmatched to any gene: 12. CDR3 length: 17 residues.

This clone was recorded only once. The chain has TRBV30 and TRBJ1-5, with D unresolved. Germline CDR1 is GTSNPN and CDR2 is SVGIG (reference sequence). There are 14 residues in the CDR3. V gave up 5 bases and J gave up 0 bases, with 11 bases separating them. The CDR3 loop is CAWLGSPSNQPQHF. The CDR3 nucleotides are TGTGCCTGGCTTGGTAGCCCTAGCAATCAGCCCCAGCATTTT.